This T cell receptor beta chain was documented in a study of T cells after yellow fever vaccination (dated by TCRdb to 2018 to 2020). About the full investigation: The SMART-Seq v4 Ultra Low Input RNA kit was used to prepare libraries from fractions with low cell numbers. Two healthy male donors made up the cohort, one aged 18 to 30 years and the other aged 30 to 40 years. To follow T-cell clones before and after primary and booster YFV17D yellow fever vaccination, bulk TCR alpha and beta repertoires were sequenced over time. Blood samples were taken at several timepoints before and after primary and secondary immunization, and bulk PBMC replicates and cell subsets were isolated.

The sample holds a few counts of this clonotype. No antigen is known for it. Within one base of it there is no much larger clone, and no base qualities were kept. The run used an Illumina NovaSeq 6000. Synthesis of TCR cDNA relied on 5'RACE template switching, a step that introduced a universal primer site along with unique molecular identifiers. cDNA synthesis was primed from both the TCR alpha and TCR beta constant segments. Libraries were amplified in two PCR steps, with sample barcodes and sequencing adapters added in the second step. Sequencing of libraries was performed on Illumina HiSeq 2500 (2x100 bp) or NovaSeq (2x150 bp). From the authors' description of their analysis: MIGEC handled demultiplexing of reads and collapsing into UMI consensus sequences, while MiXCR performed V(D)J alignment. Vaccine-responding clonotypes were identified with edgeR using replicate PBMC samples, with FDR below 0.01 and a log2 fold change above 5 up to day 15 being required. Each bulk clonotype was labeled CD4 or CD8 based on which sequenced repertoire, CD4 or CD8, contained the clonotype at higher abundance. TCRdb handled the public reads itself, with Q25 trimming in fastp and clone calling in MiXCR, and kept productive beta chains. Entries that share a CDR3 protein sequence are merged under the most common genes and DNA. Clone size and V and J calls follow TCRdb, not the original study. Here the sample has some 160,000 distinct CDR3 sequences; 9.3% occur a single time. The ten largest clones capture about a third of the sample.

The paper as a whole reports these results and caveats: After the booster, most clones that had expanded after primary vaccination were detected again (nearly 98% of CD4 and over 75% of CD8), suggesting broad maintenance of memory. Because only two donors were included in the study, the extent to which the findings can be generalized is limited. Compared with the primary T-cell response, the secondary T-cell response was faster but weaker, reaching its peak on day 5 rather than on day 15. A small share of clonotypes occurred in both CD4 and CD8 compartments, likely arising from convergent recombination. Because abundant contaminating clonotypes from the bulk population could be contained in FACS-sorted repertoires, computational filtering was required.

CDR1 SEHNR and CDR2 FQNEAQ were looked up in the germline V gene (reference sequence). The V end loses 4 bases and the J end loses 1 base, and a stretch of 13 bases separates them. Inclusive of the bounding cysteine and phenylalanine, the CDR3 is 15 residues long. Just the 45-base CDR3 DNA is kept, in frame starting at base 1. This specimen's treatment or condition label, per the study, means: live attenuated yellow fever vaccine strain. A standard Ficoll-Paque protocol was used to isolate PBMCs from peripheral blood. Dynabeads CD4 and CD8 positive selection kits were used to isolate CD4 and CD8 T-cell fractions. TriZol was used to extract RNA from bulk PBMCs, from CD4 and CD8 fractions, and from dextramer-positive and dextramer-negative fractions.

This sample comprised CD8+ T cells sorted from PBMCs, obtained 45 days after the yellow fever booster vaccination. This sequence originates from a young man who received the YFV17D yellow fever vaccine. Here the chain combines TRBV7-9 and TRBJ1-1; tentative D gene TRBD1, with 6 bases matching. CDR3 protein: CASSSLVDRNTEAFF. In nucleotides, the sequence is TGTGCCAGCAGCTCACTTGTGGACAGGAACACTGAAGCTTTCTTT. Extended through the reference TRBV7-9 and TRBJ1-1 proteins, this CDR3 yields the full variable domain: DTGVSQNPRHKITKRGQNVTFRCDPISEHNRLYWYRQTLGQGPEFLTYFQNEAQLEKSRLLSDRFSAERPKGSFSTLEIQRTEQGDSAMYLCASSSLVDRNTEAFFGQGTRLTVV.